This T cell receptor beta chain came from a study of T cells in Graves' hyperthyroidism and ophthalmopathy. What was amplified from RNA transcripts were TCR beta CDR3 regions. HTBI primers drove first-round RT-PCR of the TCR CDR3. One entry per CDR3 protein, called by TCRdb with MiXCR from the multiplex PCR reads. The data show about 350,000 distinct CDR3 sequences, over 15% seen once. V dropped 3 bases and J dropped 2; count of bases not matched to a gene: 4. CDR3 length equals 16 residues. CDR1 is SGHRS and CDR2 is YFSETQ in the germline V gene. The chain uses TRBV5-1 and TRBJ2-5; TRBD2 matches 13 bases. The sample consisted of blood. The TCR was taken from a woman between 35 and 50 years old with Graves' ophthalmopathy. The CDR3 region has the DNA TGCGCCAGCAGCTCCAGGACTAGCGGGGGACAAGAGACCCAGTACTTC. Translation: CASSSRTSGGQETQYF.